Listed below are T cell receptor beta chains from one sample, sequenced in a study of blood T cell repertoires in COVID-19. Profiling relied on immunoSEQ multiplex PCR, and the TCRdb table lists in-frame clones only, not all of them. Altogether roughly 150,000 clones are present, 70% to 85% being singletons, with the ten largest covering around 17%. Sequenced input: PBMCs or T cells enriched from blood (not recorded which). The receptors come from a woman aged 65 to 85 in a cohort exposed to, infected with or recovered from COVID-19 (not recorded which). The CDR3 runs from the conserved cysteine through the conserved F or W. The order of the fields is D gene, V gene, clone size, J gene, CDR3 DNA, CDR3 protein. The D gene is left open where the match is weak. Not every row has a clone size; where given, it reads once, few, many or a size class.

NA	TRBV28	NA	TRBJ2-7	TGTGCCAGCAGTTTTTGGCAGTCAGGCTACGAGCAGTACTTC	CASSFWQSGYEQYF
TRBD2	TRBV2	once	TRBJ2-7	TGTGCCACCGACCCCGGGACTAGGAGCGAGCAGTACTTC	CATDPGTRSEQYF
NA	TRBV11-3	NA	TRBJ2-1	TGTGCCAGCAGCTTGGAGGGGCCAAGCGGCAATGAGCAGTTCTTC	CASSLEGPSGNEQFF
NA	TRBV5-4	NA	TRBJ1-1	TGTGCCAGCAGCCCCGGGGGGGGGAGGTGGGACACTGAAGCTTTCTTT	CASSPGGGRWDTEAFF
NA	TRBV5-4	NA	TRBJ1-1	TGTGCCAGCAGCACCGACAGGGAAGCTTTCTTT	CASSTDREAFF
NA	TRBV29-1	NA	TRBJ2-1	TGCAGCGTGAAGGCATATACAGGGGGGGGTTGGTACAATGAGCAGTTCTTC	CSVKAYTGGGWYNEQFF
TRBD1	TRBV5-6	once	TRBJ2-7	TGTGCCAGCACAAAGACAGGGGGCTACGAGCAGTACTTC	CASTKTGGYEQYF
NA	TRBV2	once	TRBJ2-4	TGTGCCAGCAGCTCCACGCGGGGGCCAAACATTCAGTACTTC	CASSSTRGPNIQYF
NA	TRBV28	NA	TRBJ1-2	TGTGCCAGCAGTTTCCATTCCAACAGGGAGTATGGCTACACCTTC	CASSFHSNREYGYTF
NA	TRBV5-4	NA	TRBJ1-6	TGTGCCAGCAGCTTGGGTTACAGCAATTCACCCCTCCACTTT	CASSLGYSNSPLHF
NA	TRBV21-1	NA	TRBJ2-3	TGTGCCAGCAGCCCTCGCAGGAATACGCAGTATTTT	CASSPRRNTQYF
TRBD1	TRBV7-9	NA	TRBJ2-2	TGTGCCAGCAGCTTTTTTGGCAGGGGGTATGACGGGGAGCTGTTTTTT	CASSFFGRGYDGELFF
TRBD1	TRBV19	NA	TRBJ1-6	TGTGCCAGTAGTATAGATTTGGGACAGGGGGCGAGTTCACCCCTCCACTTT	CASSIDLGQGASSPLHF
NA	TRBV5-5	NA	TRBJ2-2	TGTGCCAGCAGCTCTTGGGACACTTACACCGGGGAGCTGTTTTTT	CASSSWDTYTGELFF
TRBD2	TRBV18	NA	TRBJ2-7	TGTGCCAGCGCGGGGACTAGCGGAGGACTCTACGAGCAGTACTTC	CASAGTSGGLYEQYF
TRBD2	TRBV7-2	NA	TRBJ2-5	TGTGCCAGCAGCTTAGCGGGACTAGGCCAAGAGACCCAGTACTTC	CASSLAGLGQETQYF
TRBD1	TRBV7-9	few	TRBJ2-2	TGTGCCAGCAGCTCACGGGACAGGGGGCAGATGAACACCGGGGAGCTGTTTTTT	CASSSRDRGQMNTGELFF
TRBD1	TRBV28	few	TRBJ1-4	TGTGCCAGCAGTTTAGGCGGGACAGTTGAAAAACTGTTTTTT	CASSLGGTVEKLFF
TRBD2	TRBV11-3	once	TRBJ2-5	TGTGCCAGCAGCCCGACTACTAGCGCCGCGGGAGGGTACTTC	CASSPTTSAAGGYF
TRBD2	TRBV5-4	NA	TRBJ2-6	TGTGCCAGCAGCTTGTATATACGGGAGGGCCGTGCTGGGGCCAACGTCCTGACTTTC	CASSLYIREGRAGANVLTF
NA	TRBV11-2	NA	TRBJ2-4	TGTGCCAGCAGCTTCCCAGGGGTCAAAAACATTCAGTACTTC	CASSFPGVKNIQYF
TRBD1	TRBV5-1	NA	TRBJ1-2	TGCGCCAGCAGCTCAGGGGGATCGGATTCTAACTATGGCTACACCTTC	CASSSGGSDSNYGYTF
TRBD1	TRBV19	NA	TRBJ2-3	TGTGCCAGTAGTAAGGTGCAGGGGGCAGGGGATACGCAGTATTTT	CASSKVQGAGDTQYF
TRBD2	TRBV24-1	NA	TRBJ2-1	TGTGCCACCAGTGATCCCGCTAGCGGGAGTGACAATGAGCAGTTCTTC	CATSDPASGSDNEQFF
TRBD1	TRBV6-5	NA	TRBJ2-7	TGTGCCAGCAGTTTCCGGGACAGGGCGCGGGAGCAGTACTTC	CASSFRDRAREQYF
NA	TRBV28	few	TRBJ2-6	TGTGCCAGCAGTTTAGGCGGGTCTGGGTGGGGTATAGGAAGCTCTGGGGCCAACGTCCTGACTTTC	CASSLGGSGWGIGSSGANVLTF
NA	TRBV7-8	NA	TRBJ1-1	TGTGCCAGCAGCCCCTCCAGGGGGAACACTGAAGCTTTCTTT	CASSPSRGNTEAFF
TRBD1	TRBV7-9	NA	TRBJ1-2	TGTGCCAGCAGCTTAGCGGGGGGACAGCAGAACTATGGCTACACCTTC	CASSLAGGQQNYGYTF
TRBD1	TRBV27	NA	TRBJ2-7	TGTGCCAGCAGACCTGGGGGACAGGGGGGCGGAGAGCAGTACTTC	CASRPGGQGGGEQYF